The T cell receptor (beta chain) described here comes from a study of shared clonotypes between healthy human individuals. For the study at large: Every donor yielded three CD4 naive, three CD4 memory, two CD8 naive and one CD8 memory plate.

This clone showed up many times. In the source study's methods: There were no quality scores in the junction-only immunoSEQ sequences, so filtering differed. The repertoire was sequenced with immunoSEQ multiplex PCR; TCRdb's copy has only in-frame clones and lacks some. V and J calls and clone size are those listed in that table; D and trimming were worked out from the DNA. This sample has about 1 million clones, with 75% found just once. Nashville, Tennessee was home to all donors, each a Caucasian adult. Splitting the CD4+ cells yielded a CD45RA+ naive subset and a CD45RA-negative memory subset. Germline V gene lookup returns CDR1 SGHTA and CDR2 FQGNSA. V shed 5 bases and J 2 bases; nucleotides not matched to a gene: 15. This CDR3 is built from 19 residues.

The rearrangement links TRBV7-2 to TRBJ2-7; 13 bases align to TRBD2. The TCR originated in a man between 18 and 35 years old in good health. The sequenced material came from memory CD4+ T cells sorted from blood. As for subset: CD45RA-negative fraction. The CDR3 nucleotides are TGTGCCAGCAGCCCGTGGACTAGCGGGAGCGCCTCGCCCCCCTACGAGCAGTACTTC. Translating gives CASSPWTSGSASPPYEQYF. Together with reference TRBV7-2 and TRBJ2-7, the CDR3 gives the full variable domain: GAGVSQSPSNKVTEKGKDVELRCDPISGHTALYWYRQSLGQGLEFLIYFQGNSAPDKSGLPSDRFSAERTGGSVSTLTIQRTQQEDSAVYLCASSPWTSGSASPPYEQYFGPGTRLTVT.